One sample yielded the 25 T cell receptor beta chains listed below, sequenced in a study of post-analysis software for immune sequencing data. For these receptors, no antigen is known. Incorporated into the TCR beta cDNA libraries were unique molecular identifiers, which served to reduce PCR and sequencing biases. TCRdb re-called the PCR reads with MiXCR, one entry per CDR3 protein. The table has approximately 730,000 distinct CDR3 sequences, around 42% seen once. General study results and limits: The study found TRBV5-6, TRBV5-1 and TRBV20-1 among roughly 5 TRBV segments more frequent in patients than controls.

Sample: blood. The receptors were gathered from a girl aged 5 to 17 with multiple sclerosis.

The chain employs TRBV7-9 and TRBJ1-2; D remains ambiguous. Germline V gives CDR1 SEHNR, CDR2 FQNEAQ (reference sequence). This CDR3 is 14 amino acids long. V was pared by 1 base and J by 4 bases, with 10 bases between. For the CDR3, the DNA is TGTGCCAGCAGCTTAGGGCAGGCTGTCTATGGCTACACCTTC. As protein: CASSLGQAVYGYTF.

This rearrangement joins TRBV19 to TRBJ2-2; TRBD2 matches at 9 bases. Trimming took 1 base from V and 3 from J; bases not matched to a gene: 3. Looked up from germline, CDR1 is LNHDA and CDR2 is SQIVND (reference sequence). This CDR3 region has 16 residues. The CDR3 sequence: CASSIGSGRDTGELFF. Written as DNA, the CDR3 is TGTGCCAGTAGTATAGGTAGCGGGAGAGACACCGGGGAGCTGTTTTTT. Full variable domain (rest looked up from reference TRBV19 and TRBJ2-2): DGGITQSPKYLFRKEGQNVTLSCEQNLNHDAMYWYRQDPGQGLRLIYYSQIVNDFQKGDIAEGYSVSREKKESFPLTVTSAQKNPTAFYLCASSIGSGRDTGELFFGEGSRLTVL.

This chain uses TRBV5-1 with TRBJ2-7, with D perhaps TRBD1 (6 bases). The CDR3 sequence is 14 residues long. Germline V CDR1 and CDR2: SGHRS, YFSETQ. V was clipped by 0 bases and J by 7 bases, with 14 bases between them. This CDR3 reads CASSLAGKGGEQYF. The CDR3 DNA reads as TGCGCCAGCAGCTTGGCTGGGAAAGGGGGAGAGCAGTACTTC.

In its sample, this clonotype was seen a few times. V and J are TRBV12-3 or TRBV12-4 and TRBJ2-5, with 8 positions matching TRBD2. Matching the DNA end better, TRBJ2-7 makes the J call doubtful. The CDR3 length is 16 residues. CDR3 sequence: CASSLGGWTSNYEQYF. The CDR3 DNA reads TGTGCCAGCAGTTTAGGGGGCTGGACTAGCAACTACGAGCAGTACTTC.

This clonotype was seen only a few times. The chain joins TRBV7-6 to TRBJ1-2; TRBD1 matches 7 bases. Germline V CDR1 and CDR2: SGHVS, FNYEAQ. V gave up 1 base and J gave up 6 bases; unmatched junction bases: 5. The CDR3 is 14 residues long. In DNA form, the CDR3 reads TGTGCCAGCAGCTTAGGGGGACAGCGGGATGGCTACACCTTC. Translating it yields CASSLGGQRDGYTF.

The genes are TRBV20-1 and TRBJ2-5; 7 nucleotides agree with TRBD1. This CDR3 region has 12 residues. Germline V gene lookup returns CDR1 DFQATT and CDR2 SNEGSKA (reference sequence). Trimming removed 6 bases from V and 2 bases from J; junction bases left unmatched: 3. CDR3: CSAIQGQETQYF. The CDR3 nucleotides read TGCAGTGCAATACAGGGGCAAGAGACCCAGTACTTC.

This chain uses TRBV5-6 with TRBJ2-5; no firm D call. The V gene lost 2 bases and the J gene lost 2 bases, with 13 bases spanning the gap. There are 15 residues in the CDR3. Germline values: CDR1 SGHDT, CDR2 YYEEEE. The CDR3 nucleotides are TGTGCCAGCAGCTTCCGCATCTTACAACAAGAGACCCAGTACTTC. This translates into CASSFRILQQETQYF.

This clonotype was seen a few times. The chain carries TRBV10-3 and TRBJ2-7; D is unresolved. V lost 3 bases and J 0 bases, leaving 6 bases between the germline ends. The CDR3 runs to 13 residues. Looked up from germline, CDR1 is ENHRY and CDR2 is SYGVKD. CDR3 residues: CAISDVASYEQYF. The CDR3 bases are TGTGCCATCAGTGATGTGGCCTCCTACGAGCAGTACTTC.

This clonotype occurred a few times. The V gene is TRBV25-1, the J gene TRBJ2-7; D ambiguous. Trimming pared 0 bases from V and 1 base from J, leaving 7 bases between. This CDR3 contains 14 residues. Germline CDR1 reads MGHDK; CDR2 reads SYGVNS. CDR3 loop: CASSEYDNSYEQYF. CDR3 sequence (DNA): TGTGCCAGCAGTGAATACGACAATTCCTACGAGCAGTACTTC.

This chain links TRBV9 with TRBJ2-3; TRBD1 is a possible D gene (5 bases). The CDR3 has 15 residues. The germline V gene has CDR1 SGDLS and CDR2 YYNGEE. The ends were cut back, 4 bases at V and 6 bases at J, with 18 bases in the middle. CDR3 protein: CASSPRSRGDDTQYF. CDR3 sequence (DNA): TGTGCCAGCAGCCCCCGGTCAAGGGGTGATGATACGCAGTATTTT.

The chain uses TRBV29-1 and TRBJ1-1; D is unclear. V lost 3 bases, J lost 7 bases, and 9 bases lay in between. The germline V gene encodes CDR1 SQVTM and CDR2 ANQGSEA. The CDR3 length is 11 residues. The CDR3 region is CSVEFRLEAFF. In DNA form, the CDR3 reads TGCAGCGTTGAGTTTAGACTTGAAGCTTTCTTT. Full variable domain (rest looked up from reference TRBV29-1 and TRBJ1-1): SAVISQKPSRDICQRGTSLTIQCQVDSQVTMMFWYRQQPGQSLTLIATANQGSEATYESGFVIDKFPISRPNLTFSTLTVSNMSPEDSSIYLCSVEFRLEAFFGQGTRLTVV.

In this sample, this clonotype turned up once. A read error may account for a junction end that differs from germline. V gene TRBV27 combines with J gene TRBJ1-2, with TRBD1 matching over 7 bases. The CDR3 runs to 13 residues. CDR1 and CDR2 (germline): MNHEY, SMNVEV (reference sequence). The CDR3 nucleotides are TGTGCCGGCAGTTTGGACAGGCACTATGGCTACACCTTC. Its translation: CAGSLDRHYGYTF.

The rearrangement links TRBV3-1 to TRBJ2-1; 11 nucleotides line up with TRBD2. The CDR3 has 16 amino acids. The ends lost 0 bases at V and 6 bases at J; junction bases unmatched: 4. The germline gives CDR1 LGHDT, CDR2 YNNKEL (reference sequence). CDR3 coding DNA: TGTGCCAGCAGCCAAGAAGCTAGCGGGAGGTTCAATGAGCAGTTCTTC. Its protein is CASSQEASGRFNEQFF.

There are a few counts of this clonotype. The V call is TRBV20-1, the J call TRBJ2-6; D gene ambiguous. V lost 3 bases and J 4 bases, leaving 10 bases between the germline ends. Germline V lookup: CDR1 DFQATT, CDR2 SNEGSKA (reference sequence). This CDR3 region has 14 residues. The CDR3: CSARSPPGANVLTF. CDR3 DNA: TGCAGTGCTAGGTCGCCCCCGGGGGCCAACGTCCTGACTTTC.

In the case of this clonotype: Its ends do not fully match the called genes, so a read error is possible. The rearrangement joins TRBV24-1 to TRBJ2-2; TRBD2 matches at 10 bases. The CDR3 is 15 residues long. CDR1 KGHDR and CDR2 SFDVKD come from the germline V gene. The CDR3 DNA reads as TGTGTCACCAGTCTAGCGGGAGTGAACACCGGGGAGCTGTTTTTT. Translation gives CVTSLAGVNTGELFF.

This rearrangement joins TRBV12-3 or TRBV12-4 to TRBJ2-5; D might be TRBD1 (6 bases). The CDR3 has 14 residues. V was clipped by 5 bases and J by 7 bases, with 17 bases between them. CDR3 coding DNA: TGTGCCAGCAGTCAAGGGACACTCGACGGGACCCAGTACTTC. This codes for CASSQGTLDGTQYF.

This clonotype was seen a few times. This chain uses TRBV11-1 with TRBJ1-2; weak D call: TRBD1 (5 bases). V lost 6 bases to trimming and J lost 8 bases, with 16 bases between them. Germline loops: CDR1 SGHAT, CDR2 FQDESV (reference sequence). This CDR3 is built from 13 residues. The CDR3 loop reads CASSLTDAMGYTF. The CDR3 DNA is TGTGCCAGCAGTTTGACAGACGCTATGGGCTACACCTTC.

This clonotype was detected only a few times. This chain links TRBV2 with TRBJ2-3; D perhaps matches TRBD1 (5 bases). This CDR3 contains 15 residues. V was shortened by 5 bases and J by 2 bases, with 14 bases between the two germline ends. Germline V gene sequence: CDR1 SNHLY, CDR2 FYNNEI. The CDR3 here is CASSKGVGNTDTQYF. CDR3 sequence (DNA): TGTGCCAGCAGTAAAGGGGTGGGGAACACAGATACGCAGTATTTT.

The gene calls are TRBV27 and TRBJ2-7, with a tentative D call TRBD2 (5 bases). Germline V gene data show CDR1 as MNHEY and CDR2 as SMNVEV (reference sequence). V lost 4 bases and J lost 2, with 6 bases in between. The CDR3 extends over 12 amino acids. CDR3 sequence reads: CASSSRAYEQYF. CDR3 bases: TGTGCCAGCAGTTCGCGGGCCTACGAGCAGTACTTC.

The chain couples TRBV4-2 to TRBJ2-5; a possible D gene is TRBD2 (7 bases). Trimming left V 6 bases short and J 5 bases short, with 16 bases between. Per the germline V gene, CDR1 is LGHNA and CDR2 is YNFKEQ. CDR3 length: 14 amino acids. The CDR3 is CASRGGAVGETQYF. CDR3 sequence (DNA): TGTGCCAGCAGAGGGGGGGCGGTCGGGGAGACCCAGTACTTC.

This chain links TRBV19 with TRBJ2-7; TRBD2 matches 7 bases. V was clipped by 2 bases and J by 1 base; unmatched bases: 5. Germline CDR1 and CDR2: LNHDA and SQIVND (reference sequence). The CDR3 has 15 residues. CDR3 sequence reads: CASSINSGRSYEQYF. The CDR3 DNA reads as TGTGCCAGTAGTATAAATTCCGGGAGGTCCTACGAGCAGTACTTC.

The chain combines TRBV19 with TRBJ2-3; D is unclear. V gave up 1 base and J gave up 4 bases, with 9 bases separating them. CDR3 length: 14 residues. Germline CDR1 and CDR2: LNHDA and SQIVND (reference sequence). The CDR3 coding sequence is TGTGCCAGTAGTATAGGGCTAGTTCCAGATACGCAGTATTTT. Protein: CASSIGLVPDTQYF.

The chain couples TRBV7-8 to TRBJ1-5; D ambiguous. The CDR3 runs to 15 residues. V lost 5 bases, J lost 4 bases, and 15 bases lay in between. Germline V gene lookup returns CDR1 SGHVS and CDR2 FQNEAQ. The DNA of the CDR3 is TGTGCCAGCAGCCCAGGTCGGGTCTTTAATCAGCCCCAGCATTTT. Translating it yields CASSPGRVFNQPQHF.

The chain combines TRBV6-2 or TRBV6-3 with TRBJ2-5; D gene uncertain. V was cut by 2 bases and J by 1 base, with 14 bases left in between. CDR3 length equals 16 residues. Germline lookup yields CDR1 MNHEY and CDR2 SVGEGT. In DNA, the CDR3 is TGTGCCAGCAGTTACATGATTGGGAACAGCCAAGAGACCCAGTACTTC. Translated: CASSYMIGNSQETQYF.

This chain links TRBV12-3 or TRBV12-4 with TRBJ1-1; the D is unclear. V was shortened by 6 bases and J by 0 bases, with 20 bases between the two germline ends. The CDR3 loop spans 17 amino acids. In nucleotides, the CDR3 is TGTGCCAGCAGCGACGGCCTAGAGACCTCCATGAACACTGAAGCTTTCTTT. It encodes CASSDGLETSMNTEAFF.